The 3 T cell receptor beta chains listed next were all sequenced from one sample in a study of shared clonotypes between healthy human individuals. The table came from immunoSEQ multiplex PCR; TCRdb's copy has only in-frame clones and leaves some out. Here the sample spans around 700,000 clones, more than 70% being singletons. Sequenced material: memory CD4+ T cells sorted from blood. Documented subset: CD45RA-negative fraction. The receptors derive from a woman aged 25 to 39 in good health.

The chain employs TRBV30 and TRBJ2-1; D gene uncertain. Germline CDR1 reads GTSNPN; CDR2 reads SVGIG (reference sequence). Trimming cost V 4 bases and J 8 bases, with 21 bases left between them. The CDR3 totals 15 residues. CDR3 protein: CAWMRSWLNMDEQFF. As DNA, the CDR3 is TGTGCCTGGATGCGATCCTGGCTGAACATGGATGAGCAGTTCTTC.

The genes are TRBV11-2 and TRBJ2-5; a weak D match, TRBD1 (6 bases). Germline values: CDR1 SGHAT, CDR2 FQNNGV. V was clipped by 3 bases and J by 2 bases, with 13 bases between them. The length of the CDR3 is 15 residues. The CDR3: CASSFPTGNQETQYF. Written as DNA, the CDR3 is TGTGCCAGCAGCTTCCCCACAGGGAATCAAGAGACCCAGTACTTC.

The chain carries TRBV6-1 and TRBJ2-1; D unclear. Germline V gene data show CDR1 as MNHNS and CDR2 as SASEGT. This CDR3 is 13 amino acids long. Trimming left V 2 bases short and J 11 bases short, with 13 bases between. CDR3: CASSEMAPEKQFF. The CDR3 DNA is TGTGCCAGCAGTGAAATGGCTCCCGAAAAGCAGTTCTTC.